This T cell receptor (beta chain) was observed in a study of CD8+CD57+ T cells in acquired aplastic anemia (dated by TCRdb to 2017 to 2018). General notes on the study: On average, sorted CD4+ and CD8+ cells yielded around 3.5 ug of extracted DNA, with a range of about 0.19 to 30 ug. Mean read counts for healthy donor samples were about 10 million for CD4+ cells and 11.0 million for CD8+ cells. Broad study findings and their caveats: Between patients and healthy controls, no significant difference in CD8+ Simpson's diversity was found (P=0.060). Around 28 CD8+ CDR3 sequences were found to be shared between patients and controls, but these sequences appeared to be highly expressed in patients and within the immunodominant clones of the patients.

CDR3 length: 16 amino acids, cysteine to phenylalanine. The sequence is cut down to CDR3 DNA, 48 bases in frame from base 1. Trimming removed 0 bases from V and 10 bases from J, leaving 19 bases between the germline ends. CDR1 is given as ENHRY and CDR2 as SYGVKD, both from the germline V gene. As regards this clonotype: There is no known antigen for this receptor. No base quality values were provided; no much bigger clone lies one nucleotide off.

Profiling of TCR beta VDJ combinations and CDR3 sequences used genomic DNA as the template. TCR repertoire sequencing was run on an Illumina HiSeq 2000. The study's processing was this. TRBV/TRBJ rearrangement plots, CDR3 size and DJ length profiles, and Simpson's diversity index were used to evaluate the repertoires. The most abundant DNA sequence in the deep sequencing data was defined as the immunodominant clone. CDR3 amino acid sequences were screened for sharing across subjects and compared with published repertoires and the VDJdb database. The public reads were reanalyzed by TCRdb: fastp trimming at Q25, MiXCR alignment, in-frame beta chains only. Rows are unified per CDR3 protein, each entry keeping the most common DNA and genes. These V and J calls originate from TCRdb's pipeline instead of the authors' own analysis. The sample table lists around 180,000 distinct CDR3 sequences, 55% to 80% of them with a count of one. Of the sample, 45% to 50% falls within the top ten clones.

In the study, sorted CD4+ and CD8+ blood T cells from patients with severe aplastic anemia and from healthy subjects underwent deep sequencing of TCR repertoires. Ficoll-Paque density gradient centrifugation was used to isolate peripheral blood mononuclear cells. Before DNA extraction, CD4+ and CD8+ T cells were sorted by FACS or by magnetic beads. The source material was sorted CD4+, CD8+, or CD8+CD57+ T cells (not recorded which) from PBMCs. The chain is assembled from TRBV10-3 and TRBJ2-1; the D gene lacks a confident call. The clonotype was recovered from a human donor in good health. The CDR3 in this case is CAISESQVLTMGEQFF. The nucleotide sequence is TGTGCCATCAGTGAGTCGCAGGTCCTTACAATGGGAGAGCAGTTCTTC.